Below, 14 T cell receptor beta chains from the same sample are listed, as sequenced in a study of cytomegalovirus exposure and HLA in healthy donors. The PCR made use of 60 Vbeta and 13 Jbeta primers. The data were produced by immunoSEQ multiplex PCR, yet TCRdb's version contains in-frame clones alone and is incomplete. Of about 140,000 clones listed, over 70% are singletons. The sample taken for sequencing was PBMCs. These receptors were collected from a male donor in good health and CMV-seronegative.

The chain recombines TRBV18 with TRBJ2-7; 13 bases match TRBD2. The V gene end was trimmed by 3 bases and the J gene end by 7 bases; junction bases not matched to a gene: 3. The CDR3 is made up of 14 amino acids. CDR1 and CDR2 from the germline V gene are KGHSH and LQKENI. CDR3 DNA sequence: TGTGCCAGCTCACCCTCGACTAGCGGGAGGGAGCAGTACTTC. Protein sequence: CASSPSTSGREQYF.

This sequence joins TRBV7-9 and TRBJ1-2; D not resolved. CDR3 size: 15 residues. V lost 4 bases and J 7 bases, leaving 19 bases between the germline ends. From germline, CDR1 is SEHNR and CDR2 FQNEAQ (reference sequence). The chain's CDR3 is CASSSPFLGSGGYTF. CDR3 in DNA: TGTGCCAGCAGCTCCCCCTTCTTGGGCAGTGGTGGCTACACCTTC.

The V gene is TRBV19, the J gene TRBJ1-1; no clear D. Germline loops: CDR1 LNHDA, CDR2 SQIVND (reference sequence). The CDR3 contains 14 residues. Between the trimmed V and J ends, which lost 4 bases and 7 bases, there was a span of 16 bases. CDR3 sequence reads: CASSKQASFGEAFF. In DNA, the CDR3 is TGTGCCAGTAGTAAGCAGGCTTCCTTTGGTGAAGCTTTCTTT.

This clone was detected only a few times. This chain connects TRBV9 to TRBJ1-3; D perhaps matches TRBD1 (6 bases). This CDR3 region has 15 residues. Germline V CDR1 and CDR2: SGDLS, YYNGEE. V was pared by 3 bases and J by 0 bases, with 10 bases between. CDR3 in DNA: TGTGCCAGCAGCGCGGGACACCACTCTGGAAACACCATATATTTT. The encoded protein is CASSAGHHSGNTIYF.

The chain couples TRBV5-1 to TRBJ1-1; D uncertain. The V gene's germline CDR1 is SGHRS and CDR2 YFSETQ. Trimming removed 2 bases at V and 0 bases at J, with 8 bases between. The CDR3 consists of 14 residues. The CDR3 here is CASSFSSLNTEAFF. DNA of the CDR3: TGCGCCAGCAGCTTTTCGAGCCTGAACACTGAAGCTTTCTTT.

The chain combines TRBV7-9 with TRBJ2-5, with 11 bases lining up with TRBD2. The germline V gene encodes CDR1 SEHNR and CDR2 FQNEAQ (reference sequence). This CDR3 comprises 15 residues. J was trimmed by 2 bases and V by 4 bases; bases with no gene match: 3. In DNA, the CDR3 is TGTGCCAGCAGCTCGGGACTAGCGGTGCAAGAGACCCAGTACTTC. Its translation: CASSSGLAVQETQYF. Looking up the rest from reference TRBV7-9 and TRBJ2-5 gives the full variable domain: DTGVSQNPRHKITKRGQNVTFRCDPISEHNRLYWYRQTLGQGPEFLTYFQNEAQLEKSRLLSDRFSAERPKGSFSTLEIQRTEQGDSAMYLCASSSGLAVQETQYFGPGTRLLVL.

V usage is TRBV12-2 and J usage is TRBJ2-2; TRBD2 is the table's D call, not checked against the DNA. TRBV12-2 is tagged as a pseudogene. CDR3 length equals 16 residues. CDR3 amino acids: CASRLEPGLKVGELFF. The CDR3 bases are TGTGCAAGTCGCTTAGAACCGGGTTTAAAGGTCGGGGAGCTGTTTTTT.

This clone was recorded only once. The V and J genes are TRBV30 and TRBJ2-5, with a possible D match to TRBD1 (6 bases). Germline V CDR1 and CDR2: GTSNPN, SVGIG (reference sequence). V lost 2 bases and J 5 bases, leaving 21 bases between the germline ends. The CDR3 has 16 residues. Here the CDR3 reads CAWSRFRGKYGETQYF. In nucleotides, the CDR3 is TGTGCCTGGAGTAGGTTCAGGGGCAAGTACGGGGAGACCCAGTACTTC.

A single count supports this clone. The chain employs TRBV9 and TRBJ2-1; 9 bases are a match to TRBD2. J lost 7 bases, V lost 0 bases, and 11 bases had no gene match. Germline V gene data show CDR1 as SGDLS and CDR2 as YYNGEE. The CDR3 is 17 residues long. The CDR3 DNA reads TGTGCCAGCAGCGTAGGAGCGGGGGGCCTAGGGTCTAATGAGCAGTTCTTC. Amino acids: CASSVGAGGLGSNEQFF.

This sequence joins TRBV6-6 and TRBJ2-1; the match to TRBD1 covers 7 bases. Germline assignment: CDR1 MNHNY and CDR2 SVGAGI (reference sequence). J gave up 6 bases and V 2 bases, and 7 bases lay outside the gene matches. CDR3 length: 15 residues. The CDR3 sequence: CASSYSLAGGNEQFF. The DNA of the CDR3 is TGTGCCAGCAGTTACAGCCTGGCAGGGGGCAATGAGCAGTTCTTC.

The V call is TRBV7-2, the J call TRBJ1-1; D is unclear. Looked up from germline, CDR1 is SGHTA and CDR2 is FQGNSA. There are 15 residues in the CDR3. V was shortened by 2 bases and J by 0 bases, with 10 bases between the two germline ends. The CDR3 sequence is CASSLQAGMNTEAFF. The CDR3 DNA sequence: TGTGCCAGCAGCTTACAGGCCGGGATGAACACTGAAGCTTTCTTT.

The rearrangement uses TRBV7-9 and TRBJ2-5, with D perhaps matching TRBD1 (6 bases). The CDR3 length is 14 residues. Per germline, CDR1 SEHNR and CDR2 FQNEAQ (reference sequence). Between the trimmed V and J ends, which lost 3 bases and 3 bases, there was a span of 11 bases. The CDR3 spells CASSFTGREETQYF. The DNA for the CDR3 is TGTGCCAGCAGCTTCACAGGGAGAGAAGAGACCCAGTACTTC.

This chain uses TRBV2 with TRBJ1-2, with D uncertain. The germline V gene has CDR1 SNHLY and CDR2 FYNNEI. This CDR3 has 13 residues. With 4 bases removed from V and 6 bases from J, the gap between germline ends came to 12 bases. The CDR3 DNA reads as TGTGCCAGCAGTGTGAGAGCCGAGGATGGCTACACCTTC. This gives the protein CASSVRAEDGYTF.

V and J are TRBV27 and TRBJ2-7; D is uncertain. Per germline, CDR1 MNHEY and CDR2 SMNVEV (reference sequence). Trimming shortened V by 3 bases and J by 3 bases, and 12 bases separated the two germline ends. The CDR3 has 14 amino acids. The CDR3 DNA reads as TGTGCCAGCAGTTTCCTCGGCAGGTTCTACGAGCAGTACTTC. Protein sequence: CASSFLGRFYEQYF.